The 10 T cell receptor beta chains in this list originate from one sample, sequenced in a study of technical replicates of blood from several donors. Sequenced by immunoSEQ multiplex PCR; TCRdb stores in-frame clones only, minus some. The sample consists of approximately 100,000 clones, more than 90% of them appearing once. The specimen was T cells isolated from PBMCs. Source of these receptors: a human donor in good health.

The CDR3 loop is CSVAGTSGVNYEQYF. The DNA for the CDR3 is TGCAGCGTTGCCGGGACTAGCGGGGTAAACTACGAGCAGTACTTC. This chain links TRBV29-1 with TRBJ2-7; 13 bases fit TRBD2. The CDR3 spans 15 residues. With 4 bases clipped from V and 3 bases from J, the junction kept 6 bases outside the gene matches. CDR1 and CDR2 from the germline V gene are SQVTM and ANQGSEA.

V usage is TRBV9 and J usage is TRBJ2-3; 7 nucleotides agree with TRBD2. Germline values: CDR1 SGDLS, CDR2 YYNGEE. The CDR3 has 16 residues. After removal of 0 bases from V and 2 bases from J, the junction contained 6 bases not matched to a gene. The CDR3 DNA is TGTGCCAGCAGCGTAGGAGCGGGAACCTACACAGATACGCAGTATTTT. It is translated as CASSVGAGTYTDTQYF.

The rearrangement links TRBV6-5 to TRBJ2-1; 10 bases fit TRBD2. Per germline, CDR1 MNHEY and CDR2 SVGAGI. CDR3 length equals 14 residues. Losses at the gene ends were 4 bases for V and 9 bases for J; bases not matched to a gene: 6. CDR3: CASSSPGLAFEQFF. DNA of the CDR3: TGTGCCAGCAGTTCCCCGGGACTAGCGTTTGAGCAGTTCTTC.

The genes are TRBV28 and TRBJ2-7, with D possibly matching TRBD2 (6 bases). V lost 3 bases to trimming and J lost 2 bases, with 11 bases between them. Germline assignment: CDR1 MDHEN and CDR2 SYDVKM. This CDR3 comprises 14 residues. CDR3 sequence reads: CASSFGTAAYEQYF. The CDR3 DNA reads TGTGCCAGCAGTTTCGGGACTGCCGCCTACGAGCAGTACTTC.

V usage is TRBV19 and J usage is TRBJ1-2; 9 bases match TRBD1. Germline CDR1 is LNHDA and CDR2 is SQIVND (reference sequence). The CDR3 covers 14 residues. Trimming took 7 bases from V and 4 from J; bases not matched to a gene: 7. This CDR3 is CASTRTGATYGYTF. In DNA form, the CDR3 reads TGTGCCAGTACCAGGACAGGGGCGACCTATGGCTACACCTTC.

This sequence joins TRBV5-4 and TRBJ2-7; 12 nucleotides line up with TRBD2. The length of the CDR3 is 16 residues. Germline V lookup: CDR1 SGHNT, CDR2 YYREEE (reference sequence). The junction had 1 base not matched to a gene; V was cut back by 0 bases and J by 0 bases. Here the CDR3 DNA reads TGTGCCAGCAGCTTGGGACTAGCGGGGGCCTCCTACGAGCAGTACTTC. Translation gives CASSLGLAGASYEQYF. The full variable domain, rest sourced from reference TRBV5-4 and TRBJ2-7, is ETGVTQSPTHLIKTRGQQVTLRCSSQSGHNTVSWYQQALGQGPQFIFQYYREEENGRGNFPPRFSGLQFPNYSSELNVNALELDDSALYLCASSLGLAGASYEQYFGPGTRLTVT.

The CDR3 DNA reads as TGTGCCAGCAGTGACTTTCGTAGCGGACAGCAGTACTTC. Amino acids: CASSDFRSGQQYF. The chain employs TRBV6-4 and TRBJ2-7; possible D gene TRBD2, 6 bases. The CDR3 is 13 residues long. CDR1 is MRHNA, CDR2 SNTAGT, per germline. Deletions cut 1 base from V and 8 bases from J, with 12 bases between.

The V call is TRBV9, the J call TRBJ2-1; TRBD2 matches 12 bases. Germline V gene data show CDR1 as SGDLS and CDR2 as YYNGEE. This CDR3 has 16 amino acids. The V segment lost 4 bases and the J segment 2 bases; nucleotides outside the gene matches: 4. CDR3 residues: CASSKGLAGTYNEQFF. As DNA, the CDR3 is TGTGCCAGCAGCAAAGGACTAGCGGGGACCTACAATGAGCAGTTCTTC.

This chain joins TRBV10-3 and TRBJ1-4, with D possibly TRBD1 on 6 matching bases. V was trimmed by 7 bases and J by 0 bases, leaving 12 bases between them. The CDR3 runs 15 residues. The germline V gene has CDR1 ENHRY and CDR2 SYGVKD. The CDR3 sequence: CAIKTDSPTNEKLFF. The CDR3 DNA sequence: TGTGCCATCAAAACGGACAGCCCAACTAATGAAAAACTGTTTTTT.

J is TRBJ2-7 and V is TRBV19; TRBD1 might be the D (6 bases). Germline V CDR1 and CDR2: LNHDA, SQIVND (reference sequence). V was cut by 5 bases and J by 3 bases, with 11 bases left in between. This CDR3 is built from 13 residues. As DNA, the CDR3 is TGTGCCAGTAGTTTGGGACACCTCTACGAGCAGTACTTC. Its protein product is CASSLGHLYEQYF.